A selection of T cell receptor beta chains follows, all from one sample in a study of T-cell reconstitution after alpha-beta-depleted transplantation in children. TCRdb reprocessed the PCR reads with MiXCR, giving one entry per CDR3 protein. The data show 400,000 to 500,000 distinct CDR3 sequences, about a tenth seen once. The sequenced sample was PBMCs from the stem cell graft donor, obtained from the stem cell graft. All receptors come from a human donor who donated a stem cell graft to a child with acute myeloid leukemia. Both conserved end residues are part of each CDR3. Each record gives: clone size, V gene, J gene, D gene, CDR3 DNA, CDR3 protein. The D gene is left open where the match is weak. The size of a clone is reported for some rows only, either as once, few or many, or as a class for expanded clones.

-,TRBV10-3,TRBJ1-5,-,TGTGCCATCAGTGAGGGCCCCCAGCCCCAGCATTTT,CAISEGPQPQHF
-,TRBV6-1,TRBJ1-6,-,TGTGCCAGCAAGAGGGAGCTGGGCTCACCCCTCCACTTT,CASKRELGSPLHF
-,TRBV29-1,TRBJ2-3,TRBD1,TGCAGCGTTTTGGACAGGCCAGATACGCAGTATTTT,CSVLDRPDTQYF
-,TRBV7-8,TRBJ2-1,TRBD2,TGTGCCAGCAGCACCGACAAGTTGACTAGCGTAAACAATGAGCAGTTCTTC,CASSTDKLTSVNNEQFF
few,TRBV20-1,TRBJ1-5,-,TGCAGTGCTAGCTTTCAGGGGTTGGTCGGTCAGCCCCAGCATTTT,CSASFQGLVGQPQHF
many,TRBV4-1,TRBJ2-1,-,TGCGCCAGCAGCCAAGAAGGGGACGACAATGAGCAGTTCTTC,CASSQEGDDNEQFF
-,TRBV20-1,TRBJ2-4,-,TGCAGTGCCAACACTCCTGGTCCGAATCGGGACATTCAGTACTTC,CSANTPGPNRDIQYF
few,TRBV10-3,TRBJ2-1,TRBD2,TGTGCCATCAGCTCTAGCGGGAATCCCTACAATGAGCAGTTCTTC,CAISSSGNPYNEQFF
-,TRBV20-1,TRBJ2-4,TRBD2,TGCAGTGCTAGTGTCGGGACTAGCGGTCTAGCCAAAAACATTCAGTACTTC,CSASVGTSGLAKNIQYF
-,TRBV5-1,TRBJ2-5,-,TGCGCCAGCAGCTTGTACGTCAGCTGGGAAGAGACCCAGTACTTC,CASSLYVSWEETQYF
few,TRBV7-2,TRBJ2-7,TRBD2,TGTGCCAGCAGCTGGCGGGGGTCCGACGAGCAGTACTTC,CASSWRGSDEQYF
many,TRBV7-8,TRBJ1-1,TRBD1,TGTGCCAGCAGCCCCCGGACAGGGAGGGGGGTGAACACTGAAGCTTTCTTT,CASSPRTGRGVNTEAFF
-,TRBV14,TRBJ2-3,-,TGTGCCAGCAGCTTTACGGGACTCCTCAGAGATACGCAGTATTTT,CASSFTGLLRDTQYF
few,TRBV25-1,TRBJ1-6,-,TGTGCCAGCAGCATGCGGGGTAATTCACCCCTCCACTTT,CASSMRGNSPLHF
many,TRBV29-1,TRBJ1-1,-,TGCAGCGGGCAACGAGGGACTGAAGCTTTCTTT,CSGQRGTEAFF
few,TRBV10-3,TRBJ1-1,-,TGTGCCATCAGTGATTCTGCATCCCCAGAGAACACTGAAGCTTTCTTT,CAISDSASPENTEAFF
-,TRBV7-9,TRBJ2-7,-,TGTGCCAGCAGCTTCGACAGGTCGGATCACGAGCAGTACTTC,CASSFDRSDHEQYF
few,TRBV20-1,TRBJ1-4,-,TGCAGTGCTTCCTCCCTTTCAACTAATGAAAAACTGTTTTTT,CSASSLSTNEKLFF
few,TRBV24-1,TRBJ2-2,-,TGTGCCACCAGTGATTCGGGGCGGACGACTGCAGGGGAGCTGTTTTTT,CATSDSGRTTAGELFF
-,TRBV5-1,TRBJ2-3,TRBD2,TGCGCCAGCAGCCCCCGCCCGGTCCAGCGGGGGGGCACAGATACGCAGTATTTT,CASSPRPVQRGGTDTQYF
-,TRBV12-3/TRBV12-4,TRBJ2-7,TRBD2,TGTGCCAGCAGCCATGGACTAGGGGACTACGAGCAGTACTTC,CASSHGLGDYEQYF
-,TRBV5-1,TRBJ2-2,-,TGCGCCAGCAGCAAAGGGCCCCGCACCGGGGAGCTGTTTTTT,CASSKGPRTGELFF
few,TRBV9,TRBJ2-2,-,TGTGCCAGCAGCTTGGGGGGGGCTTGGACCGGGGAGCTGTTTTTT,CASSLGGAWTGELFF
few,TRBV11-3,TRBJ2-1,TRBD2,TGTGCCAGCGCCTGGGGGCTAGCGGGAAACAATGAGCAGTTCTTC,CASAWGLAGNNEQFF
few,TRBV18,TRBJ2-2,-,TGTGCCAGCTCACCTTATTCGCAGGGGACCGGGGAGCTGTTTTTT,CASSPYSQGTGELFF
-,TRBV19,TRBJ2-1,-,TGTGCCAGTAGTATAGATCCTGCGAATGAGCAGTTCTTC,CASSIDPANEQFF
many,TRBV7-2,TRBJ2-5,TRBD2,TGTGCCAGCAGCTTCCCAGTGGGCGGGAGCCCAGAGACCCAGTACTTC,CASSFPVGGSPETQYF
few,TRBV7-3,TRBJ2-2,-,TGTGCCAGCAGCCCCTTGCAAGCCAACACCGGGGAGCTGTTTTTT,CASSPLQANTGELFF
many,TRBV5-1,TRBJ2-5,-,TGCGCCAGCAGGGACGGGATCCAAGAGACCCAGTACTTC,CASRDGIQETQYF
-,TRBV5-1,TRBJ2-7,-,TGCGCCAGCAGCTTGGTTTGGGAACAGACCTACGAGCAGTACTTC,CASSLVWEQTYEQYF
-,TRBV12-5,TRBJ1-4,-,TGTGCTAGTGGTTTGGCGGCAGGGGTGGATGAAAAACTGTTTTTT,CASGLAAGVDEKLFF
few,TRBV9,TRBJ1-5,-,TGTGCCAGCAGCGTAGTTGAGGGGGGGCCCCAGCATTTT,CASSVVEGGPQHF
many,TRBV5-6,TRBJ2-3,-,TGTGCCAGCAGCTTGGTGGGACTGGCCCATACCGGGACGCAGTATTTT,CASSLVGLAHTGTQYF
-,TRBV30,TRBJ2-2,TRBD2,TGTGCCTGGACAGGGAGGGAGGCCGGGGAGCTGTTTTTT,CAWTGREAGELFF
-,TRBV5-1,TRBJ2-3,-,TGCGCCAGCAGCTTGGGCACAGGGTGGAAGACAGATACGCAGTATTTT,CASSLGTGWKTDTQYF
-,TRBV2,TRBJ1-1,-,TGTGCCAGCAGAGGAGACAGCCGTGAAGCTTTCTTT,CASRGDSREAFF
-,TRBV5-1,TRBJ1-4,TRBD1,TGCGCCAGCAGCCCAACAGGGGAGGAGGCAACTAATGAAAAACTGTTTTTT,CASSPTGEEATNEKLFF
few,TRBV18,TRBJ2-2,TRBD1,TGTGCCAGCTCACCACCAGGGACAGGGGCAGGCACCGGGGAGCTGTTTTTT,CASSPPGTGAGTGELFF
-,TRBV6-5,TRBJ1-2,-,TGTGCCAGCAGTCACAACAGTGACTATGGCTACACCTTC,CASSHNSDYGYTF
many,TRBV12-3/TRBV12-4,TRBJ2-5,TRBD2,TGTGCCAGCAGTCGAAATAGCGGGGTAGGAGAGACCCAGTACTTC,CASSRNSGVGETQYF
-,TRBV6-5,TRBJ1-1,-,TGTGCCAGCAGTTACTCGATAGAGATGAACACTGAAGCTTTCTTT,CASSYSIEMNTEAFF
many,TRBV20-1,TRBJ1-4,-,TGCAGTGCTAGACCCCCAACTGGATGGCCTGAAAAACTGTTTTTT,CSARPPTGWPEKLFF
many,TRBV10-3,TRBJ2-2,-,TGTGCCATCAGTGAGTTCAGCAGCACCGGGGAGCTGTTTTTT,CAISEFSSTGELFF
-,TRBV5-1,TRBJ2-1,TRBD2,TGCGCCAGCAGCTTGGGACTAGCGGGGGGGTGGAGTGAGCAGTTCTTC,CASSLGLAGGWSEQFF
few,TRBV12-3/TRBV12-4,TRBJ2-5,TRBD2,TGTGCCAGCAGTATAGCGGGGGGGTTCTTGAGCCAGTACTTC,CASSIAGGFLSQYF
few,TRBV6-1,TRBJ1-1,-,TGTGCCACTAAGCCGGCTCAGGGCGGGGTCACTGAAGCTTTCTTT,CATKPAQGGVTEAFF
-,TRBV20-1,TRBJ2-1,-,TGCAGTGCTAGAGTACTTGAGTCTAGCGTATCCCAGGATGAGCAGTTCTTC,CSARVLESSVSQDEQFF
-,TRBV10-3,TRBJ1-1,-,TGTGCCATCAGCCCCGGCCTCCACTACTCTGAAGCTTTCTTT,CAISPGLHYSEAFF